The source of this T cell receptor beta chain is a study of CXCR3-negative and CXCR3-positive naive CD8 T cells. Regarding the study as a whole: Cryopreservation partially decreased CXCR3 expression, and most assays used fresh PBMCs. Both naive subsets had comparably high diversity; memory CD8+ cells much lower. It was found that naive subsets had comparable surface CD5, and TCR strength was inferred from TRB CDR3 properties. CXCR3-positive naive cells had more hydrophobic TRB CDR3s than CXCR3-negative naive cells.

The method, 5' RACE with UMI labels, was used to prepare the TRB cDNA libraries. TCRdb re-called the 5' RACE reads and catalogs CDR3 proteins one per entry, DNA excluded. This listing includes 60,000 to 65,000 distinct CDR3 sequences. As for this clonotype: What it binds is unknown.

CDR1 is SEHNR, CDR2 FQNEAQ, per germline (reference sequence). The CDR3 has 12 residues. Each CD8+ T cell subset was flow-sorted in triplicate. Every sort contained 300,000 cells. Input material: naive CXCR3+ CD8+ T cells from blood. Subset here: CD45RO-CCR7+CD27+CD95- naive CD8+ T cells expressing CXCR3 (TNR3+). V gene TRBV7-9 combines with J gene TRBJ1-5. This receptor was identified in a human donor in good health. Some clones in this sample may be carry-over from other donors' samples. CDR3 region: CARQGVGQPQRF.